The text below deals with one T cell receptor beta chain. This clone was counted only a few times. It has no known antigen specificity. Per-base qualities were not stored, and no clone one base away is much larger. The data were taken from a study of beta chain features in type 1 diabetes (dated by TCRdb to 2017 to 2018). Turning to the overall study: Mean age, gender distribution, total cell number and subset yield did not differ between patients and healthy donors. A total of some 100,000,000 sorted cells were examined across all samples, and a strong correlation was observed between cell number per subset and RNA yield. In the study, TCRB repertoires of sorted circulating CD4+ T cell subsets from recently diagnosed type 1 diabetes patients were compared with those of matched healthy donors. Whereas all 28 donors provided naive and central memory subsets, regulatory and stem cell-like memory subsets were isolated from just 8 patients and roughly 8 healthy donors.

Study-wide findings and limitations: Fewer insertions and more nucleotide deletions at VDJ recombination sites were observed in patients with type 1 diabetes, implying thymic rearrangement abnormalities. Sequencing cDNA rather than genomic DNA could over-represent highly expressing activated cells, although activation and CD3 levels did not differ between groups. HLA sub-analyses involved small numbers of individuals, so any influence of HLA type on TCRB rearrangement remained unresolved. Shorter templates might be favored by PCR, yet because patient and control samples were amplified and corrected together, any such skew would affect both groups equally. In all four CD4+ subsets, TCRB CDR3 length was moderately but significantly shorter in type 1 diabetes patients. The naive, central memory and regulatory TCRB repertoires appeared to resemble one another more closely among patients than among healthy donors.

The CDR3 starts with the cysteine, ends with the phenylalanine, and has 13 residues. The only DNA kept is the CDR3, 39 bases in frame from the first base. CDR1 and CDR2 are read off the germline V gene as SGHDT and YYEEEE. V is clipped by 4 bases and J by 8 bases, and the sequence between their germline boundaries is 10 bases long. The High Capacity cDNA Reverse Transcription Kit was used to reverse transcribe all of the isolated RNA, meaning that expressed TCRB transcripts were what got sequenced. Naive, central memory and regulatory T cell samples underwent deep immunoSEQ sequencing, averaging roughly 3.3 million total reads per sample. Sorted cells were lysed in RLT buffer and RNA was extracted with DNase-treated RNeasy Micro or Mini kits, depending on cell number. Each cell subset was processed separately to prevent cross-contamination, with patient and healthy donor samples processed together. Using the immunoSEQ multiplex PCR, TCRB sequences were amplified from cDNA into 87-bp fragments spanning the CDR3 region. Sequencing of the amplicons was done on the Illumina HiSeq platform. The paper's processing steps were these. Synthetic template baselines were used to correct PCR bias computationally, reads within Hamming distance 2 were collapsed together, and singletons that could not be merged were discarded. Reads were aligned against IMGT to assign V, D and J genes, CDR3 length and insertions or deletions at six rearrangement sites. Within each subset, clonotype counts were normalized to sorted cell number, after which true diversity and Gini coefficients were computed with the tcR R package. The overlap coefficient, calculated on TCRB nucleotide sequences, was used to quantify repertoire sharing. Out-of-frame TCRB sequences from naive cells were analyzed as a proxy for the pre-selection repertoire. TCRdb carries this immuneACCESS record with in-frame sequences only. Its versions omit some clonotypes, under half of them owing to an unresolved V gene in the studies checked, with the rest unexplained. D and trimming were read from the DNA, whereas the V and J calls and clone size are those reported in that table. The sample includes 680,000 or so clones, with roughly 12% observed a single time. Jointly, the top ten make up less than 0.025% of the sample.

Each donor gave one peripheral blood draw, approximately 0.11 L on average, collected into heparinised tubes. Naive, central memory, regulatory and stem cell-like memory CD4+ T cells were sorted on a BD FACSAria II using a panel including CD45RO, CCR7, CD25, CD127, CD95 and CD27. A purity above 95% was achieved for all sorted populations. PBMCs were separated immediately by Lymphoprep density gradient centrifugation and were stained directly, without being cultured. To minimize batch effects, samples were stained and sorted in pairs, one healthy donor with one patient per experiment. Sequencing input: naive CD4+ T cells from blood. The cell subset or site label for this specimen denotes: true naive CD4+ T cells. The receptor comes from a young man with type 1 diabetes. Recombination joined TRBV5-6 with TRBJ1-6; TRBD1 is a possible D gene, resting on 6 matching bases. The DNA sequence is TGTGCCAGCAGCACGTACAGGGATTCACCCCTCCACTTT. It is translated as CASSTYRDSPLHF.